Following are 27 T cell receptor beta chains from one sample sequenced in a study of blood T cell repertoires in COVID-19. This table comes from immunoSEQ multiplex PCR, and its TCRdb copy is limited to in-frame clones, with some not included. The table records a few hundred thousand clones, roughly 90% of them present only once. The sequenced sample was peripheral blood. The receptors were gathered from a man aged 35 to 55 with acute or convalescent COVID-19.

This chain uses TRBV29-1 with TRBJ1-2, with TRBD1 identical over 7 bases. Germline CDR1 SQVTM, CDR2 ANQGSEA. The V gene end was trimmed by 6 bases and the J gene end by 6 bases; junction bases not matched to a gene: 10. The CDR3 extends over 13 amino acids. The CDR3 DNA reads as TGCAGCGTGCAAGACAGGGAGTTGGATGGCTACACCTTC. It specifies CSVQDRELDGYTF.

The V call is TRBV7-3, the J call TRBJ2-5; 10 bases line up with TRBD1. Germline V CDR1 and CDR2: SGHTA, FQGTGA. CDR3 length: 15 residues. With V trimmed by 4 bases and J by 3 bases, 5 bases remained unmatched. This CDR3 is CASSYQTGGEETQYF. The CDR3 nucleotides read TGTGCCAGCAGCTACCAGACAGGGGGCGAAGAGACCCAGTACTTC.

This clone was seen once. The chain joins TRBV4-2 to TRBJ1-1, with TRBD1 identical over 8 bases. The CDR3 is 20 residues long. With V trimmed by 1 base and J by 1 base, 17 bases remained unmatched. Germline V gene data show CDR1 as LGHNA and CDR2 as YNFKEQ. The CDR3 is CASSQAQGVGGRKRNTEAFF. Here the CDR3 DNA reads TGTGCCAGCAGCCAAGCACAGGGGGTAGGAGGACGGAAACGGAACACTGAAGCTTTCTTT.

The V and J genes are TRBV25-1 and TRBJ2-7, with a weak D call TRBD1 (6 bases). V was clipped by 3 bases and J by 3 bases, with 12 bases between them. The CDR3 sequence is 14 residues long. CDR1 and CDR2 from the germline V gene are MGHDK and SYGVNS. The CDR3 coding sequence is TGTGCCAGCAGTGACCCCAGGGGCTACTACGAGCAGTACTTC. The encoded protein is CASSDPRGYYEQYF.

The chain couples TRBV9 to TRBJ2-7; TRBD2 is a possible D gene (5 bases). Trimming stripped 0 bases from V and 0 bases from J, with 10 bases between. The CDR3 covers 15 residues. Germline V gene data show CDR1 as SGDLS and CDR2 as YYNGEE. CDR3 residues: CASSVGGQYSYEQYF. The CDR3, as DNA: TGTGCCAGCAGCGTAGGAGGGCAGTACTCCTACGAGCAGTACTTC. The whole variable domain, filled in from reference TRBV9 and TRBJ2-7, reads DSGVTQTPKHLITATGQRVTLRCSPRSGDLSVYWYQQSLDQGLQFLIQYYNGEERAKGNILERFSAQQFPDLHSELNLSSLELGDSALYFCASSVGGQYSYEQYFGPGTRLTVT.

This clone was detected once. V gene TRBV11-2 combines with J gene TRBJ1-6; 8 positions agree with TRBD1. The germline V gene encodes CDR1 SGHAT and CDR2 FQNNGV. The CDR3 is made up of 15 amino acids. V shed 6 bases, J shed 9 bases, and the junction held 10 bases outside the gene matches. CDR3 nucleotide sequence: TGTGCCAGCAGTTCTACCGGGACAGGCCCTTCACCCCTCCACTTT. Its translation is CASSSTGTGPSPLHF.

The CDR3 nucleotides read TGTGCCAGCAGCTTAGACATCCTCCCGGGCTACACCTTC. Its protein is CASSLDILPGYTF. This chain connects TRBV7-9 to TRBJ1-2; the D is unclear. Germline V lookup: CDR1 SEHNR, CDR2 FQNEAQ (reference sequence). V was pared by 1 base and J by 8 bases, with 11 bases between. CDR3 size: 13 residues.

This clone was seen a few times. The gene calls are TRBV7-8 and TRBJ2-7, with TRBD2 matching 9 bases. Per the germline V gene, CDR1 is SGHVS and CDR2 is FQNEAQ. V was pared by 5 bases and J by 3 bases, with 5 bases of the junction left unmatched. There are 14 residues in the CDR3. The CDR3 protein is CASSPSGILYEQYF. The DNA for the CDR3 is TGTGCCAGCAGCCCTAGCGGGATCCTCTACGAGCAGTACTTC.

The CDR3 DNA is TGTGCCAGCAGTTCCCCCGCCGGGACAGGCATCTATGGCTACACCTTC. It codes for CASSSPAGTGIYGYTF. The chain couples TRBV27 to TRBJ1-2, with TRBD1 identical over 8 bases. This CDR3 spans 16 amino acids. With 4 bases clipped from V and 4 bases from J, the junction kept 11 bases outside the gene matches. Germline CDR1 and CDR2: MNHEY and SMNVEV (reference sequence).

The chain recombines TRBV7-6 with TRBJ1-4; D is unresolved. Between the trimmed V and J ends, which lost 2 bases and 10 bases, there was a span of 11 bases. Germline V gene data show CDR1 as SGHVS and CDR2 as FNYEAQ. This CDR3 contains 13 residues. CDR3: CASSLSAVGKLFF. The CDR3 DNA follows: TGTGCCAGCAGCTTAAGTGCGGTGGGAAAACTGTTTTTT.

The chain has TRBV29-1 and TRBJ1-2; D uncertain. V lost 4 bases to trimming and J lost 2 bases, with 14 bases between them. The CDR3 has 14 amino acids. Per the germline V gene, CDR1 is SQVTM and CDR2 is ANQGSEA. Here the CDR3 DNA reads TGCAGCGTTGCGGAGGCGAGAGTCAACTATGGCTACACCTTC. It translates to CSVAEARVNYGYTF.

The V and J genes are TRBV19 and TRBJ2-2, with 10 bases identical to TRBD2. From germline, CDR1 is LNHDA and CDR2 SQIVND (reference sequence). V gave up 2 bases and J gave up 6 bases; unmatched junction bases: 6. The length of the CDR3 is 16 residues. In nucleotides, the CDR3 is TGTGCCAGTAGTATACCGGGACTAGCGTCGGCCGGGGAGCTGTTTTTT. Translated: CASSIPGLASAGELFF.

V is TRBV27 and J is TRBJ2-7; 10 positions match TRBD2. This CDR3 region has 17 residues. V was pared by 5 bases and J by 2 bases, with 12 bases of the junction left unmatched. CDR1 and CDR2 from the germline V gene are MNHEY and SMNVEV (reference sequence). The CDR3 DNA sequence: TGTGCCAGCAGTCCCACAGTAGGACTAGCGGACGCCTACGAGCAGTACTTC. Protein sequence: CASSPTVGLADAYEQYF.

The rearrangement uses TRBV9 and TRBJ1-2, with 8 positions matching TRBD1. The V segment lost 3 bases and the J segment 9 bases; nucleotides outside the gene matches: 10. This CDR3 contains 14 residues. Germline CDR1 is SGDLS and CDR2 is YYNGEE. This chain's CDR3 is CASSARDRLRSYTF. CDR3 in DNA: TGTGCCAGCAGCGCCCGGGACAGGTTGAGGAGCTACACCTTC. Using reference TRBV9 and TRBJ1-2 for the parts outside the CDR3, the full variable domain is DSGVTQTPKHLITATGQRVTLRCSPRSGDLSVYWYQQSLDQGLQFLIQYYNGEERAKGNILERFSAQQFPDLHSELNLSSLELGDSALYFCASSARDRLRSYTFGSGTRLTVV.

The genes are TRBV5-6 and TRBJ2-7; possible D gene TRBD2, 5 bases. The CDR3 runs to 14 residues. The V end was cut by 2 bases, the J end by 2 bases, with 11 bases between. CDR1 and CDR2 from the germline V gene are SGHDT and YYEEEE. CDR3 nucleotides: TGTGCCAGCAGCTTCGGGGTCCTCCCCTACGAGCAGTACTTC. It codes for CASSFGVLPYEQYF.

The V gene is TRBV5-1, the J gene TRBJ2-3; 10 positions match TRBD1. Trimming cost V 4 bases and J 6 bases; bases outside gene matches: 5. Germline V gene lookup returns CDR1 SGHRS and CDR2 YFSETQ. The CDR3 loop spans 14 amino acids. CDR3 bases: TGCGCCAGCAGCGTCGGGACAGGGGAGGATACGCAGTATTTT. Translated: CASSVGTGEDTQYF.

The CDR3 DNA reads TGTGCCAGCAGTTCTCCAGCGGGGGGGCCAAGCGAGCAGTACTTC. Translated: CASSSPAGGPSEQYF. The chain recombines TRBV6-2 or TRBV6-3 with TRBJ2-7; 10 bases are a match to TRBD2. Germline V gene lookup returns CDR1 MNHEY and CDR2 SVGEGT. After removal of 4 bases from V and 6 bases from J, the junction contained 9 bases not matched to a gene. The CDR3 sequence is 15 residues long.

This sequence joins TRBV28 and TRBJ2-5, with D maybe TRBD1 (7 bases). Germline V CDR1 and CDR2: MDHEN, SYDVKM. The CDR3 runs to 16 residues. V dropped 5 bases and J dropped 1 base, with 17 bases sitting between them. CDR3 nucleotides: TGTGCCAGCAGTGGGGAGGAGACAGGGAGCCAAGAGACCCAGTACTTC. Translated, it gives CASSGEETGSQETQYF.

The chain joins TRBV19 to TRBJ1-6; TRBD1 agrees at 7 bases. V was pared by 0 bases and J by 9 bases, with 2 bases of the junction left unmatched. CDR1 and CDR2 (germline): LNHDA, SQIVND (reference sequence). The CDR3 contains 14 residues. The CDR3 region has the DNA TGTGCCAGTAGTATAGATCAGGGGGGTTCACCCCTCCACTTT. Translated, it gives CASSIDQGGSPLHF.

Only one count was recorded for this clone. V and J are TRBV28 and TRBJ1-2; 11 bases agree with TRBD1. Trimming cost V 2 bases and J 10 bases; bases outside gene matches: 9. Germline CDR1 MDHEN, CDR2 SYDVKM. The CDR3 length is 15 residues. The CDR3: CASSLPGQGENDYTF. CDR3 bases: TGTGCCAGCAGTTTACCGGGACAGGGGGAAAATGACTACACCTTC.

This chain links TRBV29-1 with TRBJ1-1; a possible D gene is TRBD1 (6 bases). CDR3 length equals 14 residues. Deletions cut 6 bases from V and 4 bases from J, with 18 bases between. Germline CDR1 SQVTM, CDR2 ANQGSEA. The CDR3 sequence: CSVDSGGAGTEAFF. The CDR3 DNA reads TGCAGCGTGGACTCCGGGGGGGCGGGCACTGAAGCTTTCTTT.

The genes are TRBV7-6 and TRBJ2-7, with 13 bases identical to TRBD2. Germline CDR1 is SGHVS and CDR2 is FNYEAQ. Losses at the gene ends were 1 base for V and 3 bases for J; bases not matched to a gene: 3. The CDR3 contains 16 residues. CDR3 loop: CASSLGGTSGVYEQYF. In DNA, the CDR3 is TGTGCCAGCAGCTTAGGGGGGACTAGCGGGGTCTACGAGCAGTACTTC.

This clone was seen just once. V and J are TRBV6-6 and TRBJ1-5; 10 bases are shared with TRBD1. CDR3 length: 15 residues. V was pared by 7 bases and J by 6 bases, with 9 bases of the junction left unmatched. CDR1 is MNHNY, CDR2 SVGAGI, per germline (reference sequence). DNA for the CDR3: TGTGCCAGCAAGGAGGACAGGGGGTTTGCTCAGCCCCAGCATTTT. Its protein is CASKEDRGFAQPQHF.

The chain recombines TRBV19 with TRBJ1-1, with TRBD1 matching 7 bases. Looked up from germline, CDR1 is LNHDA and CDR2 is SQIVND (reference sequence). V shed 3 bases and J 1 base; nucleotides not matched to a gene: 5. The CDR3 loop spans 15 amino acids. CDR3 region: CASSIVQGRNTEAFF. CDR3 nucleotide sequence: TGTGCCAGTAGTATCGTACAGGGGCGGAACACTGAAGCTTTCTTT.

The CDR3 coding sequence is TGTGCCAGCAGGGCCTCGGGACAGGGGGCCGGGAATGAGCAGTTCTTC. Protein: CASRASGQGAGNEQFF. The V and J genes are TRBV2 and TRBJ2-1, with 12 bases that match TRBD1. Losses at the gene ends were 6 bases for V and 7 bases for J; bases not matched to a gene: 10. The germline CDR1 and CDR2 sequences are SNHLY and FYNNEI. The CDR3 is 16 residues long.

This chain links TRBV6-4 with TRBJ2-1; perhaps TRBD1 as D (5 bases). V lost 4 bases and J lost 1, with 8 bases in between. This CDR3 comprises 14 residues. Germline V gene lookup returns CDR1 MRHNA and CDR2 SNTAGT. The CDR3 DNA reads TGTGCCAGCAGTGGGTCAGGGTCCTACAATGAGCAGTTCTTC. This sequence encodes CASSGSGSYNEQFF.

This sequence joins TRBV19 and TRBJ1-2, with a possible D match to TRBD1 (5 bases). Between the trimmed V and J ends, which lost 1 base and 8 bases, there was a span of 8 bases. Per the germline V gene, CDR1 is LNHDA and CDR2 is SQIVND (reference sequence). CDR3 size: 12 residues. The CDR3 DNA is TGTGCCAGTAGTATAGGACAGACCGGCTACACCTTC. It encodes CASSIGQTGYTF. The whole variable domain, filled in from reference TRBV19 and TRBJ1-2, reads DGGITQSPKYLFRKEGQNVTLSCEQNLNHDAMYWYRQDPGQGLRLIYYSQIVNDFQKGDIAEGYSVSREKKESFPLTVTSAQKNPTAFYLCASSIGQTGYTFGSGTRLTVV.